The text below deals with one T cell receptor (beta chain). To make TCR beta libraries, researchers used iRepertoire HTBI primers and Arm-PCR of CDR3 regions. TCRdb used MiXCR to reprocess the multiplex PCR reads, holding one entry per CDR3 protein. The repertoire holds more than 400,000 distinct CDR3 sequences, with roughly 15% as singletons. Germline V CDR1 and CDR2: LNHDA, SQIVND (reference sequence). With V trimmed by 6 bases and J by 5 bases, 5 bases remained unmatched. This CDR3 has 15 residues. The data stem from a study of regulatory T cells in long-lasting Graves disease. Time point indicated: newly diagnosed GD, antithyroid drugs for less than 3 months. The TCR library used RNA extracted from PBMCs. Those enrolled as patients came out of an endocrinology department in Xi'an, China. Another study also made use of these data, one on T cells in Graves' hyperthyroidism and ophthalmopathy. That paper adds: Calling Graves' hyperthyroidism stable meant ophthalmopathy did not progress within 18 months. Hyperthyroidism had been newly diagnosed in patients aged 18 to 65, and its duration was under 2 months.

This sequence was found in a man aged 40-50 years with Graves disease. The chain recombines TRBV19 with TRBJ2-4; 12 bases are shared with TRBD2. Sequenced material: peripheral blood mononuclear cells (PBMCs), taken at new diagnosis, from a patient treated with antithyroid drugs. The CDR3 region has the DNA TGTGCCAGTAGGCTAGCGGGAGGGCACGAAAACATTCAGTACTTC. The encoded protein is CASRLAGGHENIQYF. Supplemented by reference TRBV19 and TRBJ2-4, the full variable domain reads DGGITQSPKYLFRKEGQNVTLSCEQNLNHDAMYWYRQDPGQGLRLIYYSQIVNDFQKGDIAEGYSVSREKKESFPLTVTSAQKNPTAFYLCASRLAGGHENIQYFGAGTRLSVL.